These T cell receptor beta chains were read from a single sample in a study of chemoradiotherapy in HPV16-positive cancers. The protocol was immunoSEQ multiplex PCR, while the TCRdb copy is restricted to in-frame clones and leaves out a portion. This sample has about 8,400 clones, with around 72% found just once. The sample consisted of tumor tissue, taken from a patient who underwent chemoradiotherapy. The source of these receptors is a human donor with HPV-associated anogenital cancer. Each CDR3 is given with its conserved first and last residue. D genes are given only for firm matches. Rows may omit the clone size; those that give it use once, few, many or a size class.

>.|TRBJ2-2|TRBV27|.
TGTGCCAGCAGTGCCGGAGACAGGCACACCGGGGAGCTGTTTTTT
CASSAGDRHTGELFF
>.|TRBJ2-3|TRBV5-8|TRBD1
TGTGCCACCCTTAGGGGGCGCGGAGATACGCAGTATTTT
CATLRGRGDTQYF
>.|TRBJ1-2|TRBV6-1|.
TGTGCCAGCAGTGAAAACCAGGCTTATGGCTACACCTTC
CASSENQAYGYTF
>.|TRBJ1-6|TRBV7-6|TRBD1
TGTGCCAGCAGCTTAGCGCAGGGCAGGGGGACCCGTAATTCACCCCTCCACTTT
CASSLAQGRGTRNSPLHF
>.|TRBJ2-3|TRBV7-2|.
TGTGCCAGCAGCTTGGATTCAACAGGTCCATATACGCAGTATTTT
CASSLDSTGPYTQYF
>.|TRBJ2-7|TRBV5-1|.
TGCGCCAGCAGCTTGGTTCCGGACGCTCTTTACGAGCAGTACTTC
CASSLVPDALYEQYF
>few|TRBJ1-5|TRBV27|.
TGTGCCAGCAGTTTAGTGGTCAATCAGCCCCAGCATTTT
CASSLVVNQPQHF
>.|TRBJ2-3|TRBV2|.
TGTGCCAGCAGTCCTCCGTTCACAGATACGCAGTATTTT
CASSPPFTDTQYF
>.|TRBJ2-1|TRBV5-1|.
TGCGCCAGCAGCTTGGATTACCGAGGGGCGTACAATGAGCAGTTCTTC
CASSLDYRGAYNEQFF
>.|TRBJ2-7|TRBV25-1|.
TGTGCCAGCAGTGGGGTGGGCTCAACCGGGCAGTACTTC
CASSGVGSTGQYF
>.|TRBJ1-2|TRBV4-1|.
TGCGCCAGCAGCCAAATCGGGATTACTGGCTACACCTTC
CASSQIGITGYTF
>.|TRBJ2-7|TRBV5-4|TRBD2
TGTGCCAGCAGCATGGGGGAGGGTGGGGAGCAGTACTTC
CASSMGEGGEQYF
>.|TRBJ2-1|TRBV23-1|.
TGCGCCAGCGGATCTTTGCAGTTCTTC
CASGSLQFF
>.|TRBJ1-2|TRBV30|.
TGTGCCTGGAAATACAGGGACGGCTATGGCTACACCTTC
CAWKYRDGYGYTF
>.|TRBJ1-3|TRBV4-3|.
TGCGCCAGCAGCCAGACGGACGGTGGAAACACCATATATTTT
CASSQTDGGNTIYF
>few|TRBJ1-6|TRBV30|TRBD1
TGTGCCTGGAGCGGACAGGGTAATTCACCCCTCCACTTT
CAWSGQGNSPLHF
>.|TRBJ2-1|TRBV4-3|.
TGCGCCAGCAGCCTGGGCGAAAGCTCCTACAATGAGCAGTTCTTC
CASSLGESSYNEQFF
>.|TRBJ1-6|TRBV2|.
TGTGCCAGCAGGAGGAGCTCCTATAATTCACCCCTCCACTTT
CASRRSSYNSPLHF
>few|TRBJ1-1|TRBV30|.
TGTGCCTGGAGCTCCCAAACTGAAGCTTTCTTT
CAWSSQTEAFF
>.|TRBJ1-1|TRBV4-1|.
TGCGCCAGCAGCCAAGTTGCCGTGAACACTGAAGCTTTCTTT
CASSQVAVNTEAFF
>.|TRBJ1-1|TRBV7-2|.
TGTGCCAGCAGCTCAGGGTATATGAACACTGAAGCTTTCTTT
CASSSGYMNTEAFF
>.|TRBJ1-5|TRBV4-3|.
TGCGCCAGCAGCCAAGCCCATTACACCATTAGCAATCAGCCCCAGCATTTT
CASSQAHYTISNQPQHF
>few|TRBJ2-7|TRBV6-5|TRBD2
TGTGCCAGCAGAAACGGACTAGCATACGAGCAGTACTTC
CASRNGLAYEQYF
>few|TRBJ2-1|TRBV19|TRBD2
TGTGCCAGTAGTATATATACTAGCGACTACAATGAGCAGTTCTTC
CASSIYTSDYNEQFF
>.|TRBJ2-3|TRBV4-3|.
TGCGCCAGCAGCCAAGATCTTAGGGAGCGGGCGAGCACAGATACGCAGTATTTT
CASSQDLRERASTDTQYF
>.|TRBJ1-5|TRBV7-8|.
TGTGCCAGCAGCTTAGTAGACGGACGCAATCAGCCCCAGCATTTT
CASSLVDGRNQPQHF
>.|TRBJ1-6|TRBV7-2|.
TGTGCCAGCAGCAGTCAGCCAAGGTCCTATAATTCACCCCTCCACTTT
CASSSQPRSYNSPLHF
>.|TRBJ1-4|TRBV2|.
TGTGCCAGCAGCGCCCCGGACAGAGGAAAACTGTTTTTT
CASSAPDRGKLFF
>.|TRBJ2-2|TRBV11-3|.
TGTGCCAGCAGCTTAGTATGGGGTTTAGACACCGGGGAGCTGTTTTTT
CASSLVWGLDTGELFF
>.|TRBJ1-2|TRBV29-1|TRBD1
TGCAGCGTTGACGTGACAGGGGACCTCTATGGCTACACCTTC
CSVDVTGDLYGYTF
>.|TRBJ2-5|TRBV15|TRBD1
TGTGCCACCAGCAGGGGACAGACAGGGCAGGGAGAGACCCAGTACTTC
CATSRGQTGQGETQYF
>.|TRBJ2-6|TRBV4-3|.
TGCGCCAGCAGCCAAGATTCCGGTTCCCTCTCTCTCTCTGGGGCCAACGTCCTGACTTTC
CASSQDSGSLSLSGANVLTF
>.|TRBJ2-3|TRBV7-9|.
TGTGCCAGCAGCCGCCCCGGCGGTGGAGTTGCAGATACGCAGTATTTT
CASSRPGGGVADTQYF
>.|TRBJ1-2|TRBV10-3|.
TGTGCCATCAGCCGGGGCGATAACTATGGCTACACCTTC
CAISRGDNYGYTF
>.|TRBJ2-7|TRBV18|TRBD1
TGTGCCAGCTCACCAAGGACAGGGGGCGCGATCTACGAGCAGTACTTC
CASSPRTGGAIYEQYF
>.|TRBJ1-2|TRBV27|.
TGTGCCAGCAGTAAGGAATATAGTAACTATGGCTACACCTTC
CASSKEYSNYGYTF
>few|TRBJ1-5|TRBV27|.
TGTGCCAGCAGACCACAGGGCAATAGCAATCAGCCCCAGCATTTT
CASRPQGNSNQPQHF
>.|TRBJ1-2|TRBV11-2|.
TGTGCCAGCAGCCCCGGGACCGTGGGGGGCTACACCTTC
CASSPGTVGGYTF
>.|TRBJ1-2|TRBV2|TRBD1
TGTGCCAACCCACAGGGGCCCGCTAACTATGGCTACACCTTC
CANPQGPANYGYTF
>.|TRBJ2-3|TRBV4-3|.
TGCGCCAGCAGCCAAGATACGGGCGCAGATACGCAGTATTTT
CASSQDTGADTQYF
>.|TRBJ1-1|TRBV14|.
TGTGCCAGCAGCCAAGTACGCGGGAACACTGAAGCTTTCTTT
CASSQVRGNTEAFF
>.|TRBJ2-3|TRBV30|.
TGTGCCTGGAGCCCTCTGAGCGCCTCTAAGGATACGCAGTATTTT
CAWSPLSASKDTQYF
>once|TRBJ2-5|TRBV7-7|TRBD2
TGTGCCAGCAGCTTTCACAGCGGACTAGCGGGAGGAACTGAGACCCAGTACTTC
CASSFHSGLAGGTETQYF
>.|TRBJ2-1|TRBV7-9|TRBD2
TGTGCCAGCAGAAGAGAAACTAGCGGGAGTGGTGAGCAGTTCTTC
CASRRETSGSGEQFF
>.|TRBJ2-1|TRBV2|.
TGTGCCAGCAGGAAACAGGAGTACAATGAGCAGTTCTTC
CASRKQEYNEQFF
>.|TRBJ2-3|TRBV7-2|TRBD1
TGTGCCAGCAGCTTTGGCGAAGGGGGCTTTATCGCAGATACGCAGTATTTT
CASSFGEGGFIADTQYF
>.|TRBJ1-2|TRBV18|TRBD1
TGTGCCAGCTCACCCGGGACAGGCTATGGCTACACCTTC
CASSPGTGYGYTF
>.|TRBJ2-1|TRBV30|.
TGTGCCTGGAGTGGCCTAGCCCGAGGGGAGCAGTTCTTC
CAWSGLARGEQFF
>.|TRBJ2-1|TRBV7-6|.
TGTGCCAGCAGCGGAAACAATGAGCAGTTCTTC
CASSGNNEQFF
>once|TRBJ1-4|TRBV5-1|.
TGCGCCAGCAGCTTGGGAAGTTCAACAACTAATGAAAAACTGTTTTTT
CASSLGSSTTNEKLFF
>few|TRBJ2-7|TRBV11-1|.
TGTGCCAGCAGCAGGACCAAGCCCGAGCAGTACTTC
CASSRTKPEQYF
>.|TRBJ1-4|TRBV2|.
TGTGCCAGCACTCAAGGGGTGGCTTTTAATGAAAAACTGTTTTTT
CASTQGVAFNEKLFF